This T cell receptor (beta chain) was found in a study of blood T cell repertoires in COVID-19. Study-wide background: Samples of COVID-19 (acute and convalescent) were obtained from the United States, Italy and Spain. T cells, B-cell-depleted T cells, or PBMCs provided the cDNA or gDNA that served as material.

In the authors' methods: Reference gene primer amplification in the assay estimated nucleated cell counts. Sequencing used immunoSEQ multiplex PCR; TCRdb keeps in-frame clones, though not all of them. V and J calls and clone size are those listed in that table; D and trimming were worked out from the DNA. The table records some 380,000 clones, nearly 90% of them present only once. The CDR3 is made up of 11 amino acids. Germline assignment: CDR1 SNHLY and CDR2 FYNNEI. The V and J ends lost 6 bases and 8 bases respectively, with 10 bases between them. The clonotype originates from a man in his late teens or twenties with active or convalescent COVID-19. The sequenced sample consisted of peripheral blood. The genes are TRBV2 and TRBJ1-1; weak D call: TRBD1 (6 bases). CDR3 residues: CASSVGTEAFF. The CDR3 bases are TGTGCCAGCAGCGTTGGGACAGAAGCTTTCTTT.